This T cell receptor beta chain was sequenced in a study of T-cell reconstitution after alpha-beta-depleted transplantation in children. This clonotype was picked up many times. The germline CDR1 and CDR2 sequences are MNHEY and SVGEGT. The trim removed 6 bases at V and 5 bases at J, leaving 10 bases unmatched. The CDR3 has 15 residues. Unique molecular identifiers were incorporated during preparation of the TCRbeta library. Using its own MiXCR run on the PCR reads, TCRdb lists one record per CDR3 protein. The table shows approximately 350,000 distinct CDR3 sequences, with approximately 10% occurring only once.

This chain uses TRBV6-2 or TRBV6-3 with TRBJ2-5; 9 positions agree with TRBD1. Sequencing was performed on PBMCs from the stem cell graft donor, taken from the stem cell graft. This receptor was obtained from a human donor who donated a stem cell graft to a child with acute lymphoblastic leukemia. CDR3 protein: CASSKMRQGDETQYF. CDR3 nucleotide sequence: TGTGCCAGCAGCAAGATGAGACAGGGGGATGAGACCCAGTACTTC.